Listed below are T cell receptor beta chains from one sample, sequenced in a study of shared clonotypes between healthy human individuals. Sequencing used immunoSEQ multiplex PCR; TCRdb keeps in-frame clones, though not all of them. The profile covers about 1,500,000 clones, with around 97% appearing a single time and roughly 1.2% taken by the ten largest. Sample: naive CD4+ T cells sorted from blood. Receptors were obtained from a man in his thirties or forties in good health. CDR3s include the opening cysteine and the closing phenylalanine or tryptophan. D genes are given only for firm matches. The size entry is marked missing in some rows and otherwise reads once, few, many or a size class.

size: .
D: TRBD1
V: TRBV9
J: TRBJ2-7
CDR3: CASSVASGTGYSYEQYF
DNA: TGTGCCAGCAGCGTAGCTTCCGGGACAGGTTACTCCTACGAGCAGTACTTC

size: .
D: .
V: TRBV6-5
J: TRBJ2-2
CDR3: CASSNRARGTGELFF
DNA: TGTGCCAGCTCTAACAGGGCTAGGGGAACCGGGGAGCTGTTTTTT

size: .
D: .
V: TRBV28
J: TRBJ1-4
CDR3: CASSSAGEGDEKLFF
DNA: TGTGCCAGCAGTTCAGCAGGGGAGGGGGATGAAAAACTGTTTTTT

size: .
D: TRBD2
V: TRBV9
J: TRBJ2-7
CDR3: CASSVTAGGPYEQYF
DNA: TGTGCCAGCAGCGTGACGGCGGGAGGGCCCTACGAGCAGTACTTC

size: .
D: .
V: TRBV18
J: TRBJ1-1
CDR3: CASSPDALNTEAFF
DNA: TGTGCCAGCTCACCAGATGCTTTGAACACTGAAGCTTTCTTT

size: .
D: .
V: TRBV5-5
J: TRBJ1-5
CDR3: CASSRRGSSNQPQHF
DNA: TGTGCCAGCAGCCGAAGGGGGTCTAGCAATCAGCCCCAGCATTTT

size: once
D: .
V: TRBV19
J: TRBJ1-5
CDR3: CASRTRGDGQPQHF
DNA: TGTGCCAGTAGAACTAGGGGTGATGGACAGCCCCAGCATTTT

size: .
D: .
V: TRBV11-2
J: TRBJ1-2
CDR3: CASSLGQSYGYTF
DNA: TGTGCCAGCAGCTTAGGGCAGAGCTATGGCTACACCTTC

size: .
D: .
V: TRBV9
J: TRBJ2-1
CDR3: CASSPRLGMGEQFF
DNA: TGTGCCAGCAGCCCTCGGCTGGGCATGGGGGAGCAGTTCTTC

size: .
D: .
V: TRBV28
J: TRBJ2-1
CDR3: CASSLVGSSYNEQFF
DNA: TGTGCCAGCAGTTTAGTAGGGAGCTCCTACAATGAGCAGTTCTTC

size: .
D: .
V: TRBV19
J: TRBJ2-7
CDR3: CASSMSNIHEQYF
DNA: TGTGCCAGTAGTATGTCTAACATTCACGAGCAGTACTTC

size: .
D: .
V: TRBV5-4
J: TRBJ2-3
CDR3: CASSSKIGHLGDTQYF
DNA: TGTGCCAGCAGCTCGAAAATCGGACACCTGGGGGATACGCAGTATTTT

size: .
D: TRBD2
V: TRBV6-1
J: TRBJ2-3
CDR3: CASSASGRRSDTQYF
DNA: TGTGCCAGCAGCGCTAGCGGGAGGAGATCAGATACGCAGTATTTT

size: .
D: TRBD2
V: TRBV15
J: TRBJ2-1
CDR3: CATSRTQLTSGSYNEQFF
DNA: TGTGCCACCAGCAGAACCCAATTGACTAGCGGGAGCTACAATGAGCAGTTCTTC

size: .
D: .
V: TRBV27
J: TRBJ2-7
CDR3: CASSRVSSYEQYF
DNA: TGTGCCAGCAGTAGGGTAAGCTCCTACGAGCAGTACTTC

size: .
D: .
V: TRBV5-6
J: TRBJ2-1
CDR3: CASSRRQNNEQFF
DNA: TGTGCCAGCAGCCGACGACAGAACAATGAGCAGTTCTTC

size: .
D: .
V: TRBV5-1
J: TRBJ2-1
CDR3: CASSLAGGGYNEQFF
DNA: TGCGCCAGCAGCTTGGCAGGGGGAGGATACAATGAGCAGTTCTTC

size: .
D: .
V: TRBV7-8
J: TRBJ2-1
CDR3: CASTWDISSNEQFF
DNA: TGTGCCAGCACCTGGGACATCTCTTCCAATGAGCAGTTCTTC

size: .
D: .
V: TRBV4-3
J: TRBJ2-1
CDR3: CASSQQSYTGSSYNEQFF
DNA: TGCGCCAGCAGCCAACAATCCTATACAGGGAGCTCCTACAATGAGCAGTTCTTC

size: .
D: TRBD2
V: TRBV27
J: TRBJ2-7
CDR3: CASSQGLAGDEQYF
DNA: TGTGCCAGCAGCCAGGGACTAGCGGGAGACGAGCAGTACTTC

size: .
D: TRBD2
V: TRBV18
J: TRBJ2-7
CDR3: CASSTPLATGGFHEQYF
DNA: TGTGCCAGCTCAACCCCCCTAGCTACGGGAGGGTTCCACGAGCAGTACTTC

size: .
D: TRBD2
V: TRBV28
J: TRBJ2-1
CDR3: CASSLRTSGYNEQFF
DNA: TGTGCCAGCAGTTTACGGACTAGCGGATACAATGAGCAGTTCTTC

size: once
D: .
V: TRBV28
J: TRBJ1-2
CDR3: CGAEGNYGYTF
DNA: TGTGGGGCCGAGGGTAACTATGGCTACACCTTC

size: .
D: TRBD1
V: TRBV19
J: TRBJ1-2
CDR3: CASSARDRDGYTF
DNA: TGTGCCAGTAGTGCCCGGGACAGGGATGGCTACACCTTC

size: .
D: TRBD2
V: TRBV9
J: TRBJ2-1
CDR3: CASSVVGTSGRRLFF
DNA: TGTGCCAGCAGCGTAGTGGGGACTAGCGGGAGGAGGCTGTTCTTC

size: .
D: .
V: TRBV2
J: TRBJ2-2
CDR3: CASSNENTGELFF
DNA: TGTGCCAGCAGTAACGAGAACACCGGGGAGCTGTTTTTT

size: .
D: .
V: TRBV7-9
J: TRBJ2-1
CDR3: CASSATGTAYNEQFF
DNA: TGTGCCAGCAGCGCCACCGGGACGGCGTACAATGAGCAGTTCTTC

size: .
D: .
V: TRBV29-1
J: TRBJ2-7
CDR3: CSVEMAQGYEQYF
DNA: TGCAGCGTTGAAATGGCCCAGGGCTACGAGCAGTACTTC

size: .
D: .
V: TRBV28
J: TRBJ2-7
CDR3: CASRIAGSPQYF
DNA: TGTGCCAGCAGGATTGCCGGGAGTCCCCAGTACTTC

size: .
D: .
V: TRBV18
J: TRBJ2-7
CDR3: CASSPGPAYEQYF
DNA: TGTGCCAGCTCACCGGGGCCAGCCTACGAGCAGTACTTC

size: once
D: TRBD1
V: TRBV28
J: TRBJ2-1
CDR3: CASSLHRGPNEQFF
DNA: TGTGCCAGCAGTCTACACAGGGGGCCGAATGAGCAGTTCTTC

size: .
D: TRBD1
V: TRBV4-3
J: TRBJ2-3
CDR3: CASSLRSVGDRGTDTQYF
DNA: TGCGCCAGCAGCCTCCGCTCCGTAGGGGACAGGGGCACAGATACGCAGTATTTT

size: .
D: .
V: TRBV18
J: TRBJ2-7
CDR3: CASSPSNDEQYF
DNA: TGTGCCAGCTCACCATCGAACGACGAGCAGTACTTC